The 27 T cell receptor beta chains listed next were all sequenced from one sample in a study of cytomegalovirus exposure and HLA in healthy donors. Use of 60 Vbeta and 13 Jbeta primers characterized the PCR. Sequenced by immunoSEQ multiplex PCR; TCRdb stores in-frame clones only, minus some. The repertoire has 100,000 to 150,000 clones, 80% of them found once; the top ten carry approximately 1.2%. The sequencing sample was made of PBMCs. These receptors all stem from a female donor in good health and CMV-seronegative.

The V gene is TRBV9, the J gene TRBJ2-1; 10 positions match TRBD2. The CDR3 runs to 16 residues. Trimming took 0 bases from V and 6 from J; bases not matched to a gene: 6. Germline V gene lookup returns CDR1 SGDLS and CDR2 YYNGEE. As DNA, the CDR3 is TGTGCCAGCAGCGTAGGGCTAGCGGGAGAGCGCAATGAGCAGTTCTTC. Its translation is CASSVGLAGERNEQFF.

The chain has TRBV5-4 and TRBJ2-3; D is possibly TRBD2 (6 bases). The V and J ends lost 4 bases and 5 bases respectively, with 14 bases between them. CDR1 is SGHNT, CDR2 YYREEE, per germline (reference sequence). The CDR3 totals 14 residues. The CDR3 protein is CASSRPVGGDTQYF. The CDR3 DNA reads as TGTGCCAGCAGCCGCCCCGTGGGGGGAGATACGCAGTATTTT. The complete variable domain, with remaining parts taken from reference TRBV5-4 and TRBJ2-3, reads ETGVTQSPTHLIKTRGQQVTLRCSSQSGHNTVSWYQQALGQGPQFIFQYYREEENGRGNFPPRFSGLQFPNYSSELNVNALELDDSALYLCASSRPVGGDTQYFGPGTRLTVL.

This CDR3 reads CSARGLAGNYEQYF. The CDR3 DNA sequence: TGCAGCGCCCGAGGACTAGCGGGGAACTACGAGCAGTACTTC. The chain carries TRBV29-1 and TRBJ2-5, with 12 bases fitting TRBD2. The assigned J gene may be wrong: the sequence end matches TRBJ2-7 better. The CDR3 has 14 residues. CDR1 and CDR2 from the germline V gene are SQVTM and ANQGSEA.

The V and J genes are TRBV28 and TRBJ2-1; D is perhaps TRBD1 (7 bases). CDR1 is MDHEN, CDR2 SYDVKM, per germline. CDR3 length equals 16 residues. The V gene lost 6 bases and the J gene lost 0 bases, with 15 bases spanning the gap. CDR3 DNA sequence: TGTGCCAGCAGACCCTACAGGGGAGGCTCCTACAATGAGCAGTTCTTC. Translation gives CASRPYRGGSYNEQFF.

J is TRBJ2-1 and V is TRBV9, with TRBD2 matching over 12 bases. Germline V gives CDR1 SGDLS, CDR2 YYNGEE. This CDR3 has 15 residues. V was pared by 4 bases and J by 7 bases, with 6 bases of the junction left unmatched. The CDR3 here is CASSLTSGGPNEQFF. DNA of the CDR3: TGTGCCAGCAGCCTTACTAGCGGGGGGCCAAATGAGCAGTTCTTC.

The rearrangement uses TRBV13 and TRBJ1-4; D unclear. Germline CDR1 PRHDT, CDR2 FYEKMQ (reference sequence). The V gene lost 8 bases and the J gene lost 2 bases, with 9 bases spanning the gap. CDR3 length: 13 amino acids. In nucleotides, the CDR3 is TGTGCCAGCCGGACTGGGACTAATGAAAAACTGTTTTTT. This translates into CASRTGTNEKLFF.

Comment on this clone: One end of the junction fails to match germline, which may point to a read error. The V gene is TRBV7-9, the J gene TRBJ2-2; 7 bases agree with TRBD2. The CDR3 contains 17 residues. CDR1 is SEHNR and CDR2 is FQNEAQ in the germline V gene (reference sequence). The CDR3 DNA reads TGTTCCAGCAGCTTGTTTCCGGGGGGATCGAACACCGGGGAGCTGTTTTTT. Protein: CSSSLFPGGSNTGELFF. Using reference TRBV7-9 and TRBJ2-2 for the parts outside the CDR3, the full variable domain is DTGVSQNPRHKITKRGQNVTFRCDPISEHNRLYWYRQTLGQGPEFLTYFQNEAQLEKSRLLSDRFSAERPKGSFSTLEIQRTEQGDSAMYLCSSSLFPGGSNTGELFFGEGSRLTVL.

V gene TRBV7-9 combines with J gene TRBJ1-1; 8 bases map to TRBD1. V lost 5 bases to trimming and J lost 7 bases; unmatched junction nucleotides: 6. There are 13 residues in the CDR3. CDR1 SEHNR and CDR2 FQNEAQ come from the germline V gene (reference sequence). The CDR3 here is CASSGQGYGEAFF. Here the CDR3 DNA reads TGTGCCAGCAGCGGACAGGGTTACGGTGAAGCTTTCTTT.

The chain couples TRBV19 to TRBJ1-2; TRBD1 aligns across 8 bases. The CDR3 loop spans 13 amino acids. V dropped 3 bases and J dropped 8; count of bases not matched to a gene: 5. Per the germline V gene, CDR1 is LNHDA and CDR2 is SQIVND (reference sequence). The CDR3 region has the DNA TGTGCCAGTAGTATCACAGGGGGTGACGGCTACACCTTC. Amino acid sequence: CASSITGGDGYTF.

The V call is TRBV11-1, the J call TRBJ2-7; D ambiguous. V lost 5 bases to trimming and J lost 7 bases, with 12 bases between them. CDR1 is SGHAT and CDR2 is FQDESV in the germline V gene (reference sequence). The CDR3 spans 12 residues. CDR3 in DNA: TGTGCCAGCAGCCGCGGTACGAGTGAGCAGTACTTC. It translates to CASSRGTSEQYF.

The V gene is TRBV30, the J gene TRBJ1-5; tentative D call: TRBD1 (5 bases). The length of the CDR3 is 13 residues. The germline V gene has CDR1 GTSNPN and CDR2 SVGIG (reference sequence). V was clipped by 2 bases and J by 5 bases, with 10 bases between them. This CDR3 reads CAWSRQQHQPQHF. The CDR3 DNA sequence: TGTGCCTGGAGTCGACAGCAGCATCAGCCCCAGCATTTT.

The rearrangement links TRBV6-5 to TRBJ2-1; D gene uncertain. Trimming removed 4 bases at V and 0 bases at J, with 13 bases between. Germline lookup yields CDR1 MNHEY and CDR2 SVGAGI. CDR3 size: 16 residues. CDR3 region: CASSSVPQSSYNEQFF. The DNA of the CDR3 is TGTGCCAGCAGTTCGGTTCCGCAAAGCTCCTACAATGAGCAGTTCTTC.

The chain employs TRBV19 and TRBJ2-7, with unresolved D. The CDR3 has 12 amino acids. Germline CDR1 LNHDA, CDR2 SQIVND (reference sequence). Trimming took 7 bases from V and 6 from J, leaving 13 bases between them. CDR3 sequence (DNA): TGTGCCAGTACCGTCCTAGAACCCGAGCAGTACTTC. It specifies CASTVLEPEQYF.

V usage is TRBV11-1 and J usage is TRBJ2-2; TRBD1 aligns across 8 bases. This CDR3 comprises 14 residues. Germline V lookup: CDR1 SGHAT, CDR2 FQDESV (reference sequence). With V trimmed by 8 bases and J by 2 bases, 4 bases remained unmatched. The CDR3: CASRGTGNTGELFF. The CDR3 nucleotides are TGTGCCAGCCGGGGGACAGGTAACACCGGGGAGCTGTTTTTT.

The chain employs TRBV5-1 and TRBJ1-1; 7 bases align to TRBD1. Germline-derived CDR1 and CDR2 are SGHRS and YFSETQ. Losses at the gene ends were 0 bases for V and 7 bases for J; bases not matched to a gene: 9. The CDR3 is 15 residues long. CDR3 nucleotide sequence: TGCGCCAGCAGCTTGGCGGCAGGGGGACGCGGTGAAGCTTTCTTT. As protein: CASSLAAGGRGEAFF.

CDR3 amino acids: CASVPRELGEQYF. DNA of the CDR3: TGTGCCAGCGTACCTCGGGAGTTGGGCGAGCAGTACTTC. The J gene is TRBJ2-7, the V gene TRBV2, with a possible D match to TRBD2 (6 bases). Germline loops: CDR1 SNHLY, CDR2 FYNNEI. Trimming pared 8 bases from V and 6 bases from J, leaving 17 bases between. The CDR3 covers 13 residues.

The chain carries TRBV5-1 and TRBJ2-2, with 7 bases matching TRBD1. V was clipped by 7 bases and J by 7 bases; unmatched bases: 13. CDR1 and CDR2 (germline): SGHRS, YFSETQ. This CDR3 spans 15 amino acids. The CDR3 reads CASSDREGYNGELFF. The CDR3 bases are TGCGCCAGCTCCGACAGGGAAGGGTATAACGGGGAGCTGTTTTTT.

This clone was picked up a small number of times. This rearrangement joins TRBV7-2 to TRBJ1-1, with a possible D match to TRBD1 (6 bases). CDR3 length: 14 residues. Looked up from germline, CDR1 is SGHTA and CDR2 is FQGNSA. The ends were cut back, 3 bases at V and 0 bases at J, with 8 bases in the middle. CDR3 residues: CASSLGGLNTEAFF. The DNA of the CDR3 is TGTGCCAGCAGCTTGGGGGGGCTGAACACTGAAGCTTTCTTT. Filled out from reference TRBV7-2 and TRBJ1-1, the complete variable domain reads GAGVSQSPSNKVTEKGKDVELRCDPISGHTALYWYRQSLGQGLEFLIYFQGNSAPDKSGLPSDRFSAERTGGSVSTLTIQRTQQEDSAVYLCASSLGGLNTEAFFGQGTRLTVV.

The chain couples TRBV21-1 to TRBJ1-3. TRBV21-1 is labeled a pseudogene. The CDR3 length is 14 residues. The CDR3 bases are TGTGCCAGCAGCAGAGCACCCGGGGGAAACACCATATATTTT. It specifies CASSRAPGGNTIYF.

The rearrangement joins TRBV13 to TRBJ2-4; a weak D match, TRBD1 (6 bases). The CDR3 spans 14 residues. V lost 5 bases and J 7 bases, leaving 15 bases between the germline ends. Germline CDR1 reads PRHDT; CDR2 reads FYEKMQ (reference sequence). The CDR3 nucleotides are TGTGCCAGCAGCCCTTGGACAGAAGGGAACATTCAGTACTTC. Residues: CASSPWTEGNIQYF.

The V and J genes are TRBV7-2 and TRBJ2-2, with D hard to call. The CDR3 is made up of 11 amino acids. Looked up from germline, CDR1 is SGHTA and CDR2 is FQGNSA. The germline V and J ends were trimmed by 5 bases and 9 bases, with 7 bases remaining between them. The CDR3 spells CASSLHRELFF. Written as DNA, the CDR3 is TGTGCCAGCAGCCTCCACAGGGAGCTGTTTTTT.

This chain joins TRBV5-1 and TRBJ1-6, with 9 bases aligning to TRBD1. Germline lookup yields CDR1 SGHRS and CDR2 YFSETQ. V lost 3 bases to trimming and J lost 5 bases; unmatched junction nucleotides: 15. The CDR3 runs to 19 residues. The CDR3 DNA follows: TGCGCCAGCAGCTCCACCCCGGGACAGGGTCTCCACGATAATTCACCCCTCCACTTT. It translates to CASSSTPGQGLHDNSPLHF.

CDR3 protein: CASRAGGRGTYEQYF. The CDR3 DNA reads as TGTGCCAGTAGGGCGGGTGGACGGGGAACCTACGAGCAGTACTTC. The gene calls are TRBV19 and TRBJ2-7; D may be TRBD2 (5 bases). Germline CDR1 reads LNHDA; CDR2 reads SQIVND (reference sequence). V shed 6 bases and J shed 2 bases, with 17 bases lying between them. The CDR3 is 15 amino acids.

CDR3 residues: CASSEREPSYEQYF. CDR3 nucleotides: TGTGCCAGCAGTGAGCGGGAGCCCTCCTACGAGCAGTACTTC. The chain uses TRBV6-5 and TRBJ2-7; 8 bases agree with TRBD2. Germline loops: CDR1 MNHEY, CDR2 SVGAGI. Unmatched junction bases numbered 3, after V lost 5 bases and J lost 0 bases. The CDR3 runs 14 residues.

The genes are TRBV7-3 and TRBJ2-1, with 9 bases fitting TRBD2. V lost 2 bases to trimming and J lost 9 bases; unmatched junction nucleotides: 14. The CDR3 is 17 residues long. The germline V gene encodes CDR1 SGHTA and CDR2 FQGTGA. The CDR3 region is CASSLAQDSGSVSEQFF. The CDR3 DNA reads as TGTGCCAGCAGCTTAGCCCAAGATAGCGGGAGTGTCAGTGAGCAGTTCTTC.

The chain couples TRBV11-1 to TRBJ2-7; 7 bases agree with TRBD1. Trimming took 5 bases from V and 3 from J; bases not matched to a gene: 4. This CDR3 region has 13 residues. Germline V CDR1 and CDR2: SGHAT, FQDESV (reference sequence). The CDR3 DNA reads as TGTGCCAGCAGCGGGACAGAAGACTACGAGCAGTACTTC. This encodes CASSGTEDYEQYF.

This clone was detected only once. The gene calls are TRBV7-3 and TRBJ2-2; TRBD2 might be the D (6 bases). With 3 bases removed from V and 3 bases from J, the gap between germline ends came to 11 bases. The CDR3 is 15 amino acids. The germline V gene encodes CDR1 SGHTA and CDR2 FQGTGA. This chain's CDR3 is CASSFSGGDTGELFF. The CDR3 nucleotides read TGTGCCAGCAGCTTTAGCGGAGGGGACACCGGGGAGCTGTTTTTT.